The rows below give T cell receptor beta chains drawn from one sample of a study of Tregs in tolerant kidney transplant recipients. The repertoire was sequenced with immunoSEQ multiplex PCR; TCRdb's copy has only in-frame clones and lacks some. The repertoire has 75,000 to 100,000 clones, just over 90% of them found once; the top ten carry approximately 4.8%. Sequencing used CD8+ T cells from blood. These TCRs come from a human donor in good health. Both conserved end residues are part of each CDR3. D genes are given only for firm matches. A clone size is listed for some rows: how often the clone was seen (once, few, many), or a class if it is expanded.

clone_size	v_call	j_call	d_call	cdr3_aa	cdr3_nt
-	TRBV27	TRBJ1-5	-	CASSLWLDQPQHF	TGTGCCAGCAGTTTGTGGTTAGATCAGCCCCAGCATTTT
-	TRBV7-8	TRBJ2-1	-	CASSFHLGTPHDNEQFF	TGTGCCAGCAGCTTTCACCTCGGGACACCGCACGACAATGAGCAGTTCTTC
-	TRBV6-1	TRBJ2-1	-	CASSERQGAYNEQFF	TGTGCCAGCAGTGAGAGGCAGGGAGCCTACAATGAGCAGTTCTTC
-	TRBV6-6	TRBJ1-1	TRBD1	CASRSGTDMNTEAFF	TGTGCCAGCAGAAGTGGGACAGACATGAACACTGAAGCTTTCTTT
-	TRBV11-2	TRBJ2-2	-	CASSPPKGNTGELFF	TGTGCCAGCAGCCCTCCGAAAGGGAACACCGGGGAGCTGTTTTTT
-	TRBV13	TRBJ2-7	-	CASSLGRGPAYEQYF	TGTGCCAGCAGCTTAGGCCGGGGGCCGGCCTACGAGCAGTACTTC
-	TRBV6-5	TRBJ2-7	-	CASGTSGAPSYEQYF	TGTGCCAGCGGGACGTCTGGGGCCCCCTCCTACGAGCAGTACTTC
-	TRBV27	TRBJ2-1	TRBD1	CASTRAGTGLNEQFF	TGTGCCAGCACCCGCGCCGGGACAGGGCTCAATGAGCAGTTCTTC
once	TRBV29-1	TRBJ1-2	-	CSVGPLVAYGYTF	TGCAGCGTGGGGCCGCTAGTGGCTTATGGCTACACCTTC
-	TRBV7-9	TRBJ1-3	TRBD1	CASSSTDRGLTFSGNTIYF	TGTGCCAGCAGCTCGACGGACAGGGGGCTTACCTTCTCTGGAAACACCATATATTTT